The 25 T cell receptor beta chains below come from one sample, sequenced in a study of blood T cells in healthy people across ages. Then a second PCR, running about 6 to 12 cycles, was carried out with a sample-barcoded 5' primer and a J-beta primer mix. TCRdb independently ran MiXCR on the 5' RACE reads; one entry per CDR3 protein. The sample has under 950,000 distinct CDR3 sequences, about 20% seen once. Sequencing input: blood. Receptor source: a man in his sixties or seventies in good health.

This clonotype was counted many times. This chain connects TRBV20-1 to TRBJ2-3; D perhaps matches TRBD2 (6 bases). V was trimmed by 6 bases and J by 1 base, leaving 14 bases between them. The CDR3 extends over 14 amino acids. The germline V gene has CDR1 DFQATT and CDR2 SNEGSKA (reference sequence). The CDR3 here is CSAMDYLGTDTQYF. CDR3 nucleotide sequence: TGCAGTGCCATGGACTATCTGGGCACAGATACGCAGTATTTT.

This clonotype was seen only a few times. The gene calls are TRBV5-1 and TRBJ2-7; possible D gene TRBD1, 5 bases. Germline V gene sequence: CDR1 SGHRS, CDR2 YFSETQ. CDR3 length: 14 amino acids. V was clipped by 0 bases and J by 2 bases, with 9 bases between them. CDR3 nucleotides: TGCGCCAGCAGCTTGGCGGACAACCCCTACGAGCAGTACTTC. It encodes CASSLADNPYEQYF.

The chain recombines TRBV11-2 with TRBJ1-6; 7 bases map to TRBD1. Germline trimming cut 1 base from V and 7 bases from J; bases unmatched to any gene: 4. Germline V gives CDR1 SGHAT, CDR2 FQNNGV. The CDR3 covers 15 residues. In DNA form, the CDR3 reads TGTGCCAGCAGCTTAGGGGGGGACAGAAATTCACCCCTCCACTTT. Translating gives CASSLGGDRNSPLHF.

This clonotype showed up just a few times. J is TRBJ2-5 and V is TRBV5-1; no firm D call. The CDR3 covers 13 residues. V was pared by 4 bases and J by 5 bases, with 12 bases between. CDR1 and CDR2 from the germline V gene are SGHRS and YFSETQ. The CDR3 region is CASSPTIGETQYF. In DNA form, the CDR3 reads TGCGCCAGCAGCCCGACAATAGGGGAGACCCAGTACTTC.

In its sample, this clonotype was seen a few times. The chain carries TRBV12-3 or TRBV12-4 and TRBJ2-7, with 9 bases fitting TRBD1. The ends lost 4 bases at V and 5 bases at J; junction bases unmatched: 9. CDR3 length: 15 residues. The CDR3 DNA follows: TGTGCCAGCAGTTATTTTAGGGACAGGGCCCACGAGCAGTACTTC. This gives the protein CASSYFRDRAHEQYF.

The chain combines TRBV15 with TRBJ2-5; D might be TRBD2 (6 bases). This CDR3 spans 14 amino acids. Germline values: CDR1 LNHNV, CDR2 YYDKDF (reference sequence). With 1 base removed from V and 10 bases from J, the gap between germline ends came to 16 bases. CDR3 bases: TGTGCCACCAGCAGAGGAACTAGCTATGTGGACCAGTACTTC. Residues: CATSRGTSYVDQYF.

The genes are TRBV7-2 and TRBJ1-2; D might be TRBD1 (5 bases). Trimming shortened V by 5 bases and J by 6 bases, and 13 bases separated the two germline ends. The CDR3 spans 13 residues. Germline V gene data show CDR1 as SGHTA and CDR2 as FQGNSA. CDR3 protein: CASSPTEGNGYTF. The DNA of the CDR3 is TGTGCCAGCAGCCCGACAGAAGGAAATGGCTACACCTTC.

This sequence joins TRBV3-1 and TRBJ2-5; possible D gene TRBD1, 6 bases. V shed 4 bases and J shed 2 bases, with 14 bases lying between them. The V gene's germline CDR1 is LGHDT and CDR2 YNNKEL (reference sequence). The CDR3 totals 15 residues. CDR3 DNA: TGTGCCAGCAGCCGGGCCAGGGGCCCTCAAGAGACCCAGTACTTC. Amino acid sequence: CASSRARGPQETQYF.

The genes are TRBV20-1 and TRBJ2-1; D gene unclear. The CDR3 is 17 residues long. Germline CDR1 and CDR2: DFQATT and SNEGSKA (reference sequence). Deletions cut 6 bases from V and 0 bases from J, with 21 bases between. CDR3 DNA sequence: TGCAGTGCACCTTACTTCGGCGCGAGAAGCTCCTACAATGAGCAGTTCTTC. As protein: CSAPYFGARSSYNEQFF.

This clonotype was found a few times. The chain carries TRBV5-1 and TRBJ2-7; 10 bases agree with TRBD2. J gave up 6 bases and V 4 bases, and 4 bases lay outside the gene matches. Per germline, CDR1 SGHRS and CDR2 YFSETQ. The CDR3 is 13 residues long. In nucleotides, the CDR3 is TGCGCCAGCAGCCTCAGGACTAGCGGCGAGCAGTACTTC. The encoded protein is CASSLRTSGEQYF. Drawing the rest from reference TRBV5-1 and TRBJ2-7, the complete variable domain is KAGVTQTPRYLIKTRGQQVTLSCSPISGHRSVSWYQQTPGQGLQFLFEYFSETQRNKGNFPGRFSGRQFSNSRSEMNVSTLELGDSALYLCASSLRTSGEQYFGPGTRLTVT.

J is TRBJ2-3 and V is TRBV7-3; a weak D match, TRBD2 (6 bases). Germline V CDR1 and CDR2: SGHTA, FQGTGA. Trimming cost V 5 bases and J 0 bases, with 15 bases left between them. The length of the CDR3 is 16 residues. CDR3 DNA sequence: TGTGCCAGCAGCCCCTCAGGACTAACTAGCACAGATACGCAGTATTTT. Protein sequence: CASSPSGLTSTDTQYF.

This rearrangement joins TRBV12-3 or TRBV12-4 to TRBJ2-3; 8 bases are shared with TRBD2. V shed 3 bases and J 0 bases; nucleotides not matched to a gene: 8. The CDR3 totals 17 residues. The CDR3 DNA reads as TGTGCCAGCAGTTTTGGGCGGGGGGTCTCTAGCACAGATACGCAGTATTTT. The encoded protein is CASSFGRGVSSTDTQYF.

This clonotype appeared once. At one end, the junction sequence differs from germline, possibly due to a read error. The V call is TRBV7-6, the J call TRBJ2-3; no reliable D call. Germline CDR1 reads SGHVS; CDR2 reads FNYEAQ. There are 16 residues in the CDR3. The CDR3 reads CASSLEVTRSTNTQYF. CDR3 nucleotide sequence: TGTGCCAGCAGCTTAGAGGTCACCCGGAGCACAAATACGCAGTATTTT.

V gene TRBV20-1 combines with J gene TRBJ2-1, with 12 bases matching TRBD2. The V gene's germline CDR1 is DFQATT and CDR2 SNEGSKA (reference sequence). The CDR3 loop spans 18 amino acids. The J segment lost 4 bases and the V segment lost 0 bases, leaving 10 bases of the junction unmatched. The CDR3 is CSAREERSGLAGYNEQFF. As DNA, the CDR3 is TGCAGTGCTAGAGAGGAAAGGAGTGGACTAGCGGGGTACAATGAGCAGTTCTTC.

J is TRBJ2-7 and V is TRBV10-3; D might be TRBD1 (6 bases). The ends were cut back, 1 base at V and 5 bases at J, with 9 bases in the middle. The CDR3 has 13 amino acids. Germline CDR1 is ENHRY and CDR2 is SYGVKD. CDR3 loop: CAISEFRGDEQYV. The DNA of the CDR3 is TGTGCCATCAGTGAGTTCAGGGGTGACGAGCAGTACGTC.

The chain joins TRBV12-3 or TRBV12-4 to TRBJ1-2; TRBD1 matches 7 bases. The CDR3 is 13 residues long. The trim removed 7 bases at V and 4 bases at J, leaving 6 bases unmatched. The CDR3 coding sequence is TGTGCCAGCATCCGGACAGGCGTCTATGGCTACACCTTC. It specifies CASIRTGVYGYTF.

A note on this clonotype: One end of the junction is discordant with germline, which a read error may explain. The gene calls are TRBV29-1 and TRBJ1-2; D not certain. This CDR3 has 13 residues. CDR1 is SQVTM, CDR2 ANQGSEA, per germline. The CDR3 protein is CSVEGVGNYSYTF. Here the CDR3 DNA reads TGCAGCGTTGAAGGGGTGGGGAACTATAGCTACACCTTC.

This chain uses TRBV18 with TRBJ1-5; D gene ambiguous. V was shortened by 6 bases and J by 2 bases, with 5 bases between the two germline ends. Germline assignment: CDR1 KGHSH and CDR2 LQKENI. This CDR3 region has 12 residues. DNA of the CDR3: TGTGCCAGCTCTGAGGGCAATCAGCCCCAGCATTTT. It is translated as CASSEGNQPQHF.

This clonotype was detected a few times. The gene calls are TRBV24-1 and TRBJ2-2; 10 bases match TRBD2. The germline gives CDR1 KGHDR, CDR2 SFDVKD. V was pared by 3 bases and J by 6 bases, with 3 bases of the junction left unmatched. This CDR3 is 15 amino acids long. CDR3: CATSDGTSESGELFF. In DNA form, the CDR3 reads TGTGCCACCAGTGATGGGACTAGCGAATCCGGGGAGCTGTTTTTT.

The chain uses TRBV20-1 and TRBJ1-1; 10 nucleotides align to TRBD1. This CDR3 is built from 15 residues. From germline, CDR1 is DFQATT and CDR2 SNEGSKA (reference sequence). With 3 bases clipped from V and 0 bases from J, the junction kept 4 bases outside the gene matches. The CDR3 nucleotides are TGCAGTGCTAGTCGGGACAGGGGAATGAACACTGAAGCTTTCTTT. Translation gives CSASRDRGMNTEAFF.

The V and J genes are TRBV6-5 and TRBJ2-1; either TRBD1 or TRBD2 may fit D (5 bases each). The CDR3 loop spans 14 amino acids. CDR1 and CDR2 from the germline V gene are MNHEY and SVGAGI. Trimming pared 5 bases from V and 4 bases from J, leaving 12 bases between. This CDR3 is CASSVPGPYNEQFF. The CDR3 nucleotides read TGTGCCAGCAGTGTCCCGGGACCATACAATGAGCAGTTCTTC.

The sample holds a few counts of this clonotype. A read error may explain this, as a much larger clone is one base away. This chain uses TRBV7-9 with TRBJ2-4; D is undetermined. CDR3 length: 16 amino acids. CDR1 is SEHNR and CDR2 is FQNEAQ in the germline V gene (reference sequence). The CDR3 is CAGSPREVHAKNIQYF. Written as DNA, the CDR3 is TGTGCCGGCAGCCCCCGAGAGGTTCACGCCAAAAACATTCAGTACTTC.

Comment on this clonotype: The junction shows a germline mismatch at one end, possibly a read error. The chain combines TRBV18 with TRBJ2-5, with D uncertain. The CDR3 has 14 residues. CDR1 and CDR2 (germline): KGHSH, LQKENI. The CDR3 here is CASSAELKNNEQSF. The CDR3 nucleotides read TGTGCCAGCTCAGCTGAATTGAAAAACAATGAGCAGTCCTTC.

J is TRBJ2-1 and V is TRBV29-1, with D perhaps matching TRBD1 or TRBD2 (6 bases each). The CDR3 runs 15 residues. Per germline, CDR1 SQVTM and CDR2 ANQGSEA. V was trimmed by 4 bases and J by 6 bases, leaving 19 bases between them. CDR3 protein: CSVGGRGGIANEQFF. CDR3 bases: TGCAGCGTTGGAGGTCGAGGGGGGATTGCCAATGAGCAGTTCTTC.

This clonotype was detected only a few times. J is TRBJ2-7 and V is TRBV5-8; 7 nucleotides line up with TRBD1. V gave up 4 bases and J gave up 0 bases; unmatched junction bases: 7. This CDR3 region has 15 residues. The V gene's germline CDR1 is SGHTS and CDR2 YDEGEE. The CDR3 DNA is TGTGCCAGCAGCAAGGGACAGTTGATCTCCTACGAGCAGTACTTC. Its protein is CASSKGQLISYEQYF.